The sequence of this T cell receptor beta chain was determined in a study of shared clonotypes between healthy human individuals (dated by TCRdb to 2018 to 2021). Broadly, across the study: The cohort comprised a couple of women and three men aged 18 to 49 years. Per donor, three plates each were used for CD4 naive and CD4 memory, two for CD8 naive, and one for CD8 memory. To estimate repertoire size and how much clonotype sharing occurs between individuals, the study deeply sequenced the blood TCR repertoires of about 5 healthy adults. Libraries were prepared and TCR repertoires were sequenced by different laboratories using diverse techniques, in order to increase sequencing depth and limit assay-specific biases. Leukapheresis yielded between about 0.94 and 8.9 billion PBMCs per donor. What the study reported, not specific to this receptor: Rarefaction of sorted-subset datasets indicated incomplete sequencing despite the large sequencing depth. Compared with non-shared clonotypes, the clonotypes found in all four sorted-subset donors had higher generation probabilities. Pairwise subsampling led to the expectation that sequencing depth would affect the degree of clonotype sharing among donors. Because the study included a small number of donors, the genetic and exposure-history diversity represented was limited. Estimated clonotype richness was generally larger for naive than for memory subsets. Sampling was restricted to blood, and TCR repertoires in tissues likely differ from the TCR repertoires found in blood. When a handful of donors were compared, the shared fraction of clonotypes was about 5% for naive CD4, roughly 3.4% for naive CD8, 2.3% for memory CD4, and 0.3% to 0.5% for memory CD8.

Healthy HIV-negative adults with no recently reported acute infections or vaccinations were included as donors. All donors were Caucasian adults living in Nashville, Tennessee, USA. Magnetic negative selection was used to enrich CD4+ T cells, after which naive cells were positively selected on CD45RA and the negative fraction became the memory subset. Blood was collected by leukapheresis, and PBMCs were isolated by Ficoll-Histopaque density gradient centrifugation and then cryopreserved in liquid nitrogen vapor phase. Analytical flow cytometry was used to check the purity and quantity of every magnetically sorted T cell population. From each sorted fraction, genomic DNA was isolated and quantified by UV absorbance on a Nanodrop 2000c. Using the deep immunoSEQ assay, multiplex PCR amplified TCR CDR3 regions from genomic DNA. Genomic DNA extracted from each cell subset was distributed evenly over all wells of several immunoSEQ 96-well plates, and each plate served as one replicate. For sorted subsets, about 210 ng of genomic DNA, equivalent to some 30,000 T cell genomes, went into each replicate PCR. The purified libraries were quantified using a Qubit 3.0 fluorometer, sized with a Bioanalyzer 2100, and then quantified again using the KAPA Library Quantification kit. Every immunoSEQ 96-well plate was sequenced on a separate single-read 150-cycle Illumina NextSeq 550 flow cell. As for the authors' bioinformatics: Because only junctional sequences without quality scores were contained in the immunoSEQ output, filtering matching that applied to full-length reads could not be performed. To assign V/J genes and CDR3, sequences were annotated using PyIR, a Python wrapper for IgBLAST v1.9, with IMGT germline references. Reads with weak V/J assignments (E-value above 1e-6), missing CDR3, stop codons, out-of-frame junctions, or ambiguous translated residues were removed. A V3J clonotype was defined by an identical inferred V gene, J gene, and CDR3 amino acid sequence. Percentage overlap between repertoires was computed as shared unique clonotypes divided by the size of the smaller repertoire. RTK rarefaction, the Chao1 estimator, and Recon v2.1 estimates of unobserved clonotypes were used to assess repertoire richness. For all TCRbeta clonotypes obtained by the gDNA method from a few donors, generation probabilities were computed with OLGA. TCRdb stores this immuneACCESS table with in-frame sequences only. Part of the clones is absent; in the studies checked, under half of the shortfall reflects unresolved V genes, and no reason is known for the rest. The DNA was the basis for D and trimming; V, J and clone size are from that table. A total of approximately 2,300,000 clones appear in this sample, about nine tenths of them only once. The top ten hold approximately 0.41% of the sample.

Note on this clone: This clone's antigen is unknown. Base qualities are not at hand, and no much larger clone is one base apart.

The germline V gene (reference sequence) supplies CDR1 SEHNR and CDR2 FQNEAQ. The junction shows trimming of 1 base on V and 6 bases on J, plus 10 bases between the germline ends. The CDR3 runs 15 residues from the cysteine to the phenylalanine. The entry retains the CDR3 DNA only, 45 bases that are in frame from base 1. Sequencing was carried out using naive CD4+ T cells from PBMCs. Per the publication, the cell subset or site label means: CD45RA+ positively selected. The sequence was collected from a young man in good health. Some clones in this sample may be carry-over from other donors' samples. The chain joins TRBV7-9 to TRBJ1-6; no D gene can be assigned with confidence. The CDR3 reads CASSLGTGSNSPLHF. The DNA sequence is given as TGTGCCAGCAGCTTAGGAACGGGGAGTAATTCACCCCTCCACTTT.